The clone carrying this TCR beta chain was seen a few times. Its antigen remains unidentified. Building the TCR beta libraries relied on iRepertoire HTBI primers, and CDR3 regions underwent Arm-PCR. TCRdb processed the multiplex PCR reads anew with MiXCR; each CDR3 protein has one entry. The data contain about 420,000 distinct CDR3 sequences, about a sixth of them singletons. This sample stems from a study of regulatory T cells in long-lasting Graves disease. Regarding the study as a whole: Favored gene segments in persistent disease were TRBV28, TRBJ1-2 and TRBJ2-5.

V was trimmed by 4 bases and J by 1 base, leaving 8 bases between them. CDR1 ENHRY and CDR2 SYGVKD come from the germline V gene. There are 13 residues in the CDR3. Indicated time point: newly diagnosed GD, antithyroid drugs for less than 3 months. RNA isolated from PBMCs was used to make the TCR library. In addition, the sample was reused for a study of T cells in Graves' hyperthyroidism and ophthalmopathy. That study adds: Most thyroid clonotypes with frequency above 0.001 were detected in blood.

This sequence joins TRBV10-3 and TRBJ2-7; D might be TRBD1 (6 bases). This sequence was found in a woman aged 18 to 35 with Graves disease. The sample consisted of peripheral blood mononuclear cells (PBMCs), taken at new diagnosis, from a patient treated with antithyroid drugs. Here the CDR3 reads CAISVTGSYEQYF. The CDR3 DNA reads TGTGCCATCAGTGTGACAGGATCCTACGAGCAGTACTTC.